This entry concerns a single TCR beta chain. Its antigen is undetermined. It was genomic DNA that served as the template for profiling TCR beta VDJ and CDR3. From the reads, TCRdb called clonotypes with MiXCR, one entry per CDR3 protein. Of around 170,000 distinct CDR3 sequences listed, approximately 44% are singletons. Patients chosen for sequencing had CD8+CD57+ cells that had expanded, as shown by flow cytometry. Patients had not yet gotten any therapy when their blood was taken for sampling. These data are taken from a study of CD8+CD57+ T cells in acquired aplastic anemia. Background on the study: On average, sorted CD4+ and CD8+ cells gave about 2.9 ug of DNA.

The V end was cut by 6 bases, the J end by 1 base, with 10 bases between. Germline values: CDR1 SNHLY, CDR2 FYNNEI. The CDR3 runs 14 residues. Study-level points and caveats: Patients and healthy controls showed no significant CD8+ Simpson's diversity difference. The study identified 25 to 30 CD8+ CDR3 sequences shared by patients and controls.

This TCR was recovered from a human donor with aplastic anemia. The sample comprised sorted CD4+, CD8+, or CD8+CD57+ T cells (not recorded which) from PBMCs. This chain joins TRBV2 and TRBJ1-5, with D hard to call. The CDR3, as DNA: TGTGCCAGCAGGGGATCACACAGCAATCAGCCCCAGCATTTT. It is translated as CASRGSHSNQPQHF.